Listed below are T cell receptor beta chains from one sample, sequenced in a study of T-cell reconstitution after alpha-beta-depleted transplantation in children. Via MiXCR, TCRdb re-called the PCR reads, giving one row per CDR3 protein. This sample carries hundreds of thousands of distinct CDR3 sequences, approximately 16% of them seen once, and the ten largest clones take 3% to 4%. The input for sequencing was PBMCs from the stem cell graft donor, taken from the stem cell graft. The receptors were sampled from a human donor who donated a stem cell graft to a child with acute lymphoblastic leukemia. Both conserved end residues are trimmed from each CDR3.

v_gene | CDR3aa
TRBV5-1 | ASSPTGSRETQY
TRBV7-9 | ASSWRAGAMETQY
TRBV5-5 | ASSWTGTGGYEQY
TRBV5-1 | ASSNDRGNEQF
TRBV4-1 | ASSQVGGGEQY
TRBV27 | ASSFSPSNEQF
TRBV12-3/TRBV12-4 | ANAEGAGELF
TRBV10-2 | ASTTGTGPVEQY
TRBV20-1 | SARHRGGETQY
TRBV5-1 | ASSLARWGVTYGYT
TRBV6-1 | ASFRGQGNTIY
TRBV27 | ASSLRGLAGEQY
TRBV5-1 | ASRNEDHQPQH
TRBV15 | ATSRGGGGNTGELF